The next 26 T cell receptor beta chains were all read from a single sample in a study of cytomegalovirus exposure and HLA in healthy donors. With 60 Vbeta and 13 Jbeta primers, the PCR was carried out. Profiling relied on immunoSEQ multiplex PCR, and the TCRdb table lists in-frame clones only, not all of them. This sample has around 160,000 clones, with approximately 80% found just once. Sequenced sample: PBMCs. The receptor source for this set is a woman aged 40 to 49 in good health and CMV-seropositive.

The V call is TRBV2, the J call TRBJ2-1; 9 bases agree with TRBD2. Germline V gene sequence: CDR1 SNHLY, CDR2 FYNNEI. The junction had 9 bases not matched to a gene; V was cut back by 9 bases and J by 6 bases. This CDR3 comprises 14 residues. The CDR3 DNA sequence: TGTGCCAGGGCGTCGCGGGAGGGCCGCAATGAGCAGTTCTTC. Amino acids: CARASREGRNEQFF.

CDR3 sequence reads: CASSPHSGPSTDTQYF. The CDR3 bases are TGTGCCAGCAGCCCTCACAGCGGCCCTAGCACAGATACGCAGTATTTT. This chain links TRBV9 with TRBJ2-3; weak D call: TRBD2 (5 bases). The CDR3 is 16 amino acids. The germline V gene encodes CDR1 SGDLS and CDR2 YYNGEE. Deletions cut 4 bases from V and 0 bases from J, with 15 bases between.

The rearrangement uses TRBV28 and TRBJ1-1; a possible D gene is TRBD1 (5 bases). Germline CDR1 is MDHEN and CDR2 is SYDVKM. CDR3 length: 15 residues. Trimming took 10 bases from V and 1 from J, leaving 19 bases between them. The CDR3 loop is CATTGLTGQNTEAFF. DNA for the CDR3: TGTGCCACCACGGGCCTTACAGGACAGAACACTGAAGCTTTCTTT.

In this sample, this clone turned up once. The chain carries TRBV5-4 and TRBJ2-7; tentatively, D is TRBD1 (5 bases). This CDR3 is 14 amino acids long. Trimming removed 4 bases from V and 0 bases from J, with 11 bases in between. CDR1 is SGHNT and CDR2 is YYREEE in the germline V gene (reference sequence). CDR3 loop: CASSLDSRSYEQYF. The CDR3 nucleotides read TGTGCCAGCAGCCTAGACAGTCGCTCCTACGAGCAGTACTTC. The entire variable domain, with the rest obtained from reference TRBV5-4 and TRBJ2-7, is as follows: ETGVTQSPTHLIKTRGQQVTLRCSSQSGHNTVSWYQQALGQGPQFIFQYYREEENGRGNFPPRFSGLQFPNYSSELNVNALELDDSALYLCASSLDSRSYEQYFGPGTRLTVT.

This clone turned up a few times. The V call is TRBV6-1, the J call TRBJ1-1, with 9 bases lining up with TRBD1. J was trimmed by 4 bases and V by 4 bases; bases with no gene match: 4. This CDR3 region has 14 residues. Germline V gene data show CDR1 as MNHNS and CDR2 as SASEGT. The CDR3 loop reads CASSGGQGATEAFF. CDR3 DNA: TGTGCCAGCAGTGGGGGACAGGGCGCCACTGAAGCTTTCTTT.

The chain couples TRBV30 to TRBJ2-5, with TRBD2 as a possible D gene (6 bases). The CDR3 runs 14 residues. V was cut by 8 bases and J by 5 bases, with 21 bases left in between. Per the germline V gene, CDR1 is GTSNPN and CDR2 is SVGIG (reference sequence). The DNA of the CDR3 is TGTGCCGTCCGCTGGAGGGGCGCGAGTGAGACCCAGTACTTC. It translates to CAVRWRGASETQYF.

The J gene is TRBJ1-2, the V gene TRBV6-5; 9 bases fit TRBD1. Germline V gene data show CDR1 as MNHEY and CDR2 as SVGAGI. The CDR3 contains 12 residues. V was pared by 6 bases and J by 14 bases, with 10 bases of the junction left unmatched. CDR3 DNA sequence: TGTGCCAGCAGCCAGACACAGGGGGCGCAGACCTTC. Amino acid sequence: CASSQTQGAQTF.

This chain uses TRBV5-6 with TRBJ1-3, with unresolved D. Germline values: CDR1 SGHDT, CDR2 YYEEEE. The CDR3 runs 17 residues. Trimming removed 1 base at V and 0 bases at J, with 14 bases between. DNA for the CDR3: TGTGCCAGCAGCTTGTTTTTCGCGGGGAACTCTGGAAACACCATATATTTT. Encoded protein: CASSLFFAGNSGNTIYF.

This chain connects TRBV11-3 to TRBJ2-5, with TRBD2 matching 9 bases. J lost 7 bases, V lost 6 bases, and 9 bases had no gene match. CDR1 is SGHNT and CDR2 is YENEEA in the germline V gene. CDR3 length equals 14 residues. The CDR3 DNA follows: TGTGCCAGCAGGGAGATAGCGGGGGAGGGGACCCAGTACTTC. Encoded protein: CASREIAGEGTQYF.

The CDR3: CASSFIAGMGEQYF. CDR3 in DNA: TGCGCCAGCAGCTTTATCGCGGGAATGGGCGAGCAGTACTTC. J is TRBJ2-7 and V is TRBV5-1; TRBD2 is a possible D gene (6 bases). Germline V gene lookup returns CDR1 SGHRS and CDR2 YFSETQ. V was clipped by 2 bases and J by 6 bases, with 15 bases between them. The CDR3 has 14 residues.

The chain joins TRBV9 to TRBJ1-4, with TRBD1 identical over 8 bases. CDR1 SGDLS and CDR2 YYNGEE come from the germline V gene. V lost 0 bases and J lost 8; bases outside the gene matches: 6. The CDR3 sequence is 15 residues long. The CDR3 DNA reads TGTGCCAGCAGCGTAGAAGGACAGGGTGGAGAAAAACTGTTTTTT. Protein product: CASSVEGQGGEKLFF.

This chain connects TRBV11-2 to TRBJ1-3; TRBD1 aligns across 9 bases. Per the germline V gene, CDR1 is SGHAT and CDR2 is FQNNGV. With 2 bases clipped from V and 6 bases from J, the junction kept 2 bases outside the gene matches. CDR3 length equals 14 residues. The CDR3 coding sequence is TGTGCCAGCAGCTTAACAGGGGGCGAAAACACCATATATTTT. Translated: CASSLTGGENTIYF.

This clone was picked up a small number of times. Here the CDR3 reads CASSDTTGGNGYTF. DNA for the CDR3: TGCGCCAGCAGCGATACAACAGGGGGCAATGGCTACACCTTC. V is TRBV5-1 and J is TRBJ1-2, with 9 nucleotides matching TRBD1. The CDR3 runs to 14 residues. V shed 4 bases and J 6 bases; nucleotides not matched to a gene: 7. Germline V gene lookup returns CDR1 SGHRS and CDR2 YFSETQ.

The chain uses TRBV29-1 and TRBJ1-1, with 9 positions matching TRBD1. CDR3 size: 15 residues. Germline V CDR1 and CDR2: SQVTM, ANQGSEA. Trimming cost V 7 bases and J 4 bases; bases outside gene matches: 13. In nucleotides, the CDR3 is TGCAGCGCGACCGGGACAGGGAAGGGGATCACTGAAGCTTTCTTT. Protein product: CSATGTGKGITEAFF. Complete variable domain (other parts from reference TRBV29-1 and TRBJ1-1): SAVISQKPSRDICQRGTSLTIQCQVDSQVTMMFWYRQQPGQSLTLIATANQGSEATYESGFVIDKFPISRPNLTFSTLTVSNMSPEDSSIYLCSATGTGKGITEAFFGQGTRLTVV.

This rearrangement joins TRBV4-3 to TRBJ2-7; TRBD1 agrees at 11 bases. The CDR3 runs to 15 residues. Germline V gene lookup returns CDR1 LGHNA and CDR2 YSLEER. V was pared by 1 base and J by 6 bases, with 5 bases of the junction left unmatched. The CDR3 region is CASSQAGQGAAEQYF. DNA for the CDR3: TGCGCCAGCAGCCAAGCCGGACAGGGGGCCGCCGAGCAGTACTTC.

As concerns this clone: At one end, the junction sequence differs from germline, possibly due to a read error. The same CDR3 can be traced to other DNA sequences in this sample. J is TRBJ1-1 and V is TRBV4-3; no reliable D call. The germline V gene encodes CDR1 LGHNA and CDR2 YSLEER. CDR3 length equals 15 residues. The CDR3 here is CASSQERHSNTEAFF. The DNA of the CDR3 is TGCGCCAGCAGCCAAGAGAGGCACTCGAACACTGAAGCCTTCTTT.

J is TRBJ2-7 and V is TRBV18; perhaps TRBD2 as D (5 bases). This CDR3 has 16 amino acids. Germline V gene sequence: CDR1 KGHSH, CDR2 LQKENI. Trimming removed 2 bases from V and 7 bases from J, with 21 bases in between. Here the CDR3 reads CASSPDSAVLSGEQYF. The CDR3 DNA reads as TGTGCCAGCTCACCAGATTCGGCGGTCCTCTCGGGGGAGCAGTACTTC.

J is TRBJ2-1 and V is TRBV5-1, with D tentatively TRBD2 (6 bases). V was clipped by 0 bases and J by 7 bases, with 11 bases between them. The CDR3 contains 14 residues. The germline gives CDR1 SGHRS, CDR2 YFSETQ. The DNA of the CDR3 is TGCGCCAGCAGCTTGGGCGGGGCGGAGAATGAGCAGTTCTTC. Translating gives CASSLGGAENEQFF.

The chain couples TRBV5-1 to TRBJ2-1, with 11 positions matching TRBD2. Trimming removed 2 bases from V and 5 bases from J; junction bases left unmatched: 3. Germline V lookup: CDR1 SGHRS, CDR2 YFSETQ. The CDR3 consists of 15 residues. The CDR3 DNA reads as TGCGCCAGCAGCTTTATAGCGGGGGGGAACAATGAGCAGTTCTTC. Translated, it gives CASSFIAGGNNEQFF.

The V and J genes are TRBV7-2 and TRBJ2-2; D is unclear. CDR3 size: 13 residues. The germline V gene has CDR1 SGHTA and CDR2 FQGNSA. V shed 5 bases and J shed 2 bases, with 6 bases lying between them. CDR3 nucleotides: TGTGCCAGCAGCCCCTTTAACACCGGGGAGCTGTTTTTT. This gives the protein CASSPFNTGELFF.

The rearrangement links TRBV5-4 to TRBJ2-5, with 11 positions matching TRBD2. Germline V gene sequence: CDR1 SGHNT, CDR2 YYREEE (reference sequence). The CDR3 contains 17 residues. V shed 3 bases, J shed 4 bases, and the junction held 11 bases outside the gene matches. CDR3 region: CASSWGGSGGVGETQYF. The CDR3 DNA sequence: TGTGCCAGCAGCTGGGGGGGTAGCGGGGGGGTTGGAGAGACCCAGTACTTC.

The CDR3 DNA reads as TGTGCCTGGAGTGTTGAGAGGGGGAGTTATGGCTACACCTTC. It is translated as CAWSVERGSYGYTF. The chain couples TRBV30 to TRBJ1-2, with D tentatively TRBD1 (6 bases). Germline values: CDR1 GTSNPN, CDR2 SVGIG (reference sequence). The CDR3 runs to 14 residues. V lost 0 bases, J lost 5 bases, and 13 bases lay in between.

The chain joins TRBV27 to TRBJ2-3; 10 nucleotides line up with TRBD2. V gave up 4 bases and J gave up 3 bases; unmatched junction bases: 10. The CDR3 sequence is 17 residues long. CDR1 is MNHEY, CDR2 SMNVEV, per germline (reference sequence). This CDR3 is CASSSPFSGRSTDTQYF. In nucleotides, the CDR3 is TGTGCCAGCAGTTCCCCTTTTAGCGGGAGGTCGACAGATACGCAGTATTTT.

This chain uses TRBV7-9 with TRBJ1-4; TRBD1 matches 7 bases. Germline CDR1 is SEHNR and CDR2 is FQNEAQ (reference sequence). V was pared by 0 bases and J by 7 bases, with 8 bases of the junction left unmatched. This CDR3 is built from 16 residues. CDR3: CASSLAHSAGGEKLFF. The CDR3 DNA reads TGTGCCAGCAGCTTAGCCCACTCTGCAGGGGGTGAAAAACTGTTTTTT.

The chain uses TRBV7-2 and TRBJ1-5, with D perhaps matching TRBD1 (5 bases). Germline CDR1 and CDR2: SGHTA and FQGNSA. This CDR3 spans 12 amino acids. The V end was cut by 5 bases, the J end by 10 bases, with 12 bases between. CDR3 loop: CASSKDMEPQHF. The CDR3 DNA sequence: TGTGCCAGCAGCAAGGACATGGAACCCCAGCATTTT.

The rearrangement links TRBV11-2 to TRBJ2-2; 7 bases are shared with TRBD2. The CDR3 has 16 amino acids. Trimming removed 6 bases from V and 6 bases from J; junction bases left unmatched: 13. In germline, CDR1 is SGHAT, CDR2 FQNNGV. CDR3 amino acids: CASRAPGGRTPGELFF. The CDR3 nucleotides are TGTGCCAGCAGGGCGCCGGGCGGGAGAACGCCCGGGGAGCTGTTTTTT.